This T cell receptor beta chain was identified in a study of blood T cells in healthy people across ages. A second PCR of about 6 to 11 cycles used a sample-barcoded 5' primer and a J-beta primer mix. TCRdb reprocessed the 5' RACE reads with MiXCR, giving one entry per CDR3 protein. The sample includes 800,000 or so distinct CDR3 sequences, 20% to 30% of them seen just once. For this clonotype: What it binds is unknown.

General observations from the study: Diversity of TCR beta per million T cells declined in a roughly linear way with age.

Germline V gene sequence: CDR1 MNHNY, CDR2 SVGAGI (reference sequence). J gave up 7 bases and V 5 bases, and 9 bases lay outside the gene matches. There are 16 residues in the CDR3. These same data were also listed under a study on T cells of mothers and their children. Turning to that study: An overlap that was slightly higher, though non-significant, was seen in related mother-child pairs versus unrelated pairs.

The chain carries TRBV6-6 and TRBJ2-1, with TRBD1 identical over 12 bases. The sequence was obtained from a boy aged 5-17 years in good health. The sequenced sample was blood. For the CDR3, the DNA is TGTGCCAGCAGTGGGGGGGACAGGGGGCTTTGGAATGAGCAGTTCTTC. Its protein product is CASSGGDRGLWNEQFF.